The clone carrying this T cell receptor (beta chain) was recorded a few times. No antigen is known for it. Assay used: immunoSEQ multiplex PCR; TCRdb lists only in-frame clones, some missing. The sample carries roughly 66,000 clones, roughly four fifths recorded once. The data were taken from a study of T cell responses to AZD1222 COVID-19 vaccine. Findings of the study overall: The peak T cell response came first, and repertoires were sampled only after it. Most donors were white British, females outnumbered males, and clonal diversity was possibly underestimated. At 160-218 and 743-854, vaccine-associated CD4 TCRs were dominant, and they spanned spike.

The V end was cut by 3 bases, the J end by 9 bases, with 18 bases between. This CDR3 comprises 16 residues. The germline gives CDR1 SNHLY, CDR2 FYNNEI. The source was peripheral blood, collected on day 0 of AZD1222 vaccination. The chain combines TRBV2 with TRBJ1-6; unclear D gene. This clonotype originated in an adult in good health. Written as DNA, the CDR3 is TGTGCCAGCAGTGACGGGGTCCCCCCGAGATCTTCACCCCTCCACTTT. Translation: CASSDGVPPRSSPLHF. Full variable domain (rest looked up from reference TRBV2 and TRBJ1-6): EPEVTQTPSHQVTQMGQEVILRCVPISNHLYFYWYRQILGQKVEFLVSFYNNEISEKSEIFDDQFSVERPDGSNFTLKIRSTKLEDSAMYFCASSDGVPPRSSPLHFGNGTRLTVT.